Below are 3 T cell receptor beta chains sequenced from a single sample in a study of shared clonotypes between healthy human individuals. Generated by immunoSEQ multiplex PCR, the TCRdb table keeps only in-frame clones and is missing some. The table records 400,000 to 550,000 clones, around 80% of them present only once. Sequencing input: PBMCs. These receptors all stem from a woman aged 40 to 50 in good health. Some clones in this sample may be carry-over from other donors' samples.

This chain uses TRBV5-4 with TRBJ2-1, with 10 bases identical to TRBD2. Per germline, CDR1 SGHNT and CDR2 YYREEE (reference sequence). V lost 5 bases, J lost 0 bases, and 5 bases stayed unmatched. The CDR3 loop spans 16 amino acids. The CDR3 DNA sequence: TGTGCCAGCAGGCCCATAGCGGGAGGCTCCTACAATGAGCAGTTCTTC. As protein: CASRPIAGGSYNEQFF.

The rearrangement uses TRBV6-4 and TRBJ2-7; no reliable D call. CDR3 size: 12 residues. V lost 11 bases and J 0 bases, leaving 11 bases between the germline ends. Germline V CDR1 and CDR2: MRHNA, SNTAGT. CDR3 protein: CASRYTSYEQYF. The CDR3 DNA reads TGTGCCTCAAGGTACACCTCCTACGAGCAGTACTTC.

The chain couples TRBV4-1 to TRBJ1-2; D is uncertain. The CDR3 extends over 12 amino acids. V was trimmed by 0 bases and J by 8 bases, leaving 7 bases between them. The germline CDR1 and CDR2 sequences are MGHRA and YSYEKL. The CDR3 loop reads CASSQDLGGYTF. The CDR3, as DNA: TGCGCCAGCAGCCAAGATTTGGGGGGCTACACCTTC.